These 5 T cell receptor beta chains originate from one sample sequenced in a study of OX40 agonist ivuxolimab in advanced cancers. This table comes from immunoSEQ multiplex PCR, and its TCRdb copy is limited to in-frame clones, with some not included. The data show about 33,000 clones, with over 85% seen just once and 0.8% to 1% held by the top ten. Here the sequenced sample was CD4+ or CD8+ T cells sorted from blood, taken in a trial of the OX40 agonist ivuxolimab. Receptor source: an adult with an advanced solid tumor such as melanoma, head and neck, liver or kidney cancer.

This clone showed up just once. The chain is built from TRBV7-7 and TRBJ2-7; D unclear. The germline V gene encodes CDR1 SSHAT and CDR2 FNYEAQ (reference sequence). CDR3 length: 14 amino acids. V was shortened by 2 bases and J by 0 bases, with 8 bases between the two germline ends. CDR3 coding DNA: TGTGCCAGCAGCTTAAGGGAAAGCTCCTACGAGCAGTACTTC. Translated: CASSLRESSYEQYF.

The chain couples TRBV12-5 to TRBJ2-3, with no clear D. The germline V gene has CDR1 LGHNT and CDR2 FRNRAP. V was trimmed by 7 bases and J by 2 bases, leaving 13 bases between them. This CDR3 spans 14 amino acids. The CDR3 loop reads CASALGGNTDTQYF. DNA of the CDR3: TGTGCTAGTGCCTTAGGCGGAAACACAGATACGCAGTATTTT. The complete variable domain, with remaining parts taken from reference TRBV12-5 and TRBJ2-3, reads DARVTQTPRHKVTEMGQEVTMRCQPILGHNTVFWYRQTMMQGLELLAYFRNRAPLDDSGMPKDRFSAEMPDATLATLKIQPSEPRDSAVYFCASALGGNTDTQYFGPGTRLTVL.

The chain combines TRBV5-1 with TRBJ1-4, with D uncertain. The length of the CDR3 is 14 residues. Germline CDR1 and CDR2: SGHRS and YFSETQ. V gave up 0 bases and J gave up 8 bases, with 11 bases separating them. The CDR3 coding sequence is TGCGCCAGCAGCTTGGGCAGGATAGGGGAAAAACTGTTTTTT. Its protein product is CASSLGRIGEKLFF.

The chain employs TRBV10-2 and TRBJ2-3; 8 bases agree with TRBD2. CDR1 WSHSY and CDR2 SAAADI come from the germline V gene. This CDR3 is 19 amino acids long. The ends lost 2 bases at V and 0 bases at J; junction bases unmatched: 13. CDR3 sequence reads: CASSEPPGAGGPSTDTQYF. The CDR3 nucleotides are TGCGCCAGCAGTGAGCCGCCGGGGGCGGGGGGCCCTAGCACAGATACGCAGTATTTT.

This clone was detected only a few times. The chain has TRBV28 and TRBJ1-1; TRBD1 agrees at 7 bases. This CDR3 region has 14 residues. Germline V gene sequence: CDR1 MDHEN, CDR2 SYDVKM. V shed 6 bases and J 4 bases; nucleotides not matched to a gene: 8. The CDR3 bases are TGTGCCAGCAGATTCAGGGGGATCTTCACTGAAGCTTTCTTT. Its translation is CASRFRGIFTEAFF.